This T cell receptor (beta chain) was sequenced during a study of cytomegalovirus exposure and HLA in healthy donors. In the PCR, 60 Vbeta and 13 Jbeta primers were used. Libraries were prepared by immunoSEQ multiplex PCR; TCRdb keeps only in-frame clonotypes and omits some of them. This sample has under 130,000 clones, with 60% to 80% found just once. The CDR3 length is 14 residues. The germline CDR1 and CDR2 sequences are MNHEY and SMNVEV (reference sequence). V dropped 2 bases and J dropped 7; count of bases not matched to a gene: 7. Notes on this clone: This same CDR3 is encoded by further DNA sequences in the sample.

The sequence came from a man between 25 and 39 years old in good health and CMV-seronegative. The sample taken for sequencing was PBMCs. V usage is TRBV27 and J usage is TRBJ1-2; 7 nucleotides match TRBD1. The DNA of the CDR3 is TGTGCCAGCAGTTTAGGGAGGACAGGTTTTGGCTACACCTTC. This sequence encodes CASSLGRTGFGYTF.